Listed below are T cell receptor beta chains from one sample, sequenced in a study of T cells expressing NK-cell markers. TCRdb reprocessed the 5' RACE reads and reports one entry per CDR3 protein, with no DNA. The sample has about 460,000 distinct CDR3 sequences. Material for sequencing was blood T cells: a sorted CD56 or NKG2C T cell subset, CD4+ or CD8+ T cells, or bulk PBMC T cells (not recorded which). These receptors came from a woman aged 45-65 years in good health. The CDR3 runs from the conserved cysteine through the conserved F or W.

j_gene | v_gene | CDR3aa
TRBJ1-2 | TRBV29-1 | CSAWEASYGYTF
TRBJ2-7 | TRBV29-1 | CSVRIGAGYEQYF
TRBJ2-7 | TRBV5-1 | CASSTTINYEQYF
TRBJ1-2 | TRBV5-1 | CASSSRTDTTGYTF
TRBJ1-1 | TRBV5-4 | CASSLGPGMNTEAFF
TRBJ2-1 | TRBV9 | CASSALTSGRIEQFF
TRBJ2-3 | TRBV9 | CASSVATSGRHTQYF
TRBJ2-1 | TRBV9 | CASSAHLLNNEQFF
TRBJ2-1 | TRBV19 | CASSIDQGRFEQFF
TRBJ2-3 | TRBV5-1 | CASSWKSGVTPGQGAQDTQYF
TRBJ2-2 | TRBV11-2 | CASSLFNGAGELFF
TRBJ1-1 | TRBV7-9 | CASSFGDGKNTEAFF
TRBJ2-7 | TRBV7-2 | CASSLTLAGGIYEQYF
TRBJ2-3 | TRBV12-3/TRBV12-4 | CASSPAGTSGRIDTQYF
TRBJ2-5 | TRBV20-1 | CSASWVVGGETQYF
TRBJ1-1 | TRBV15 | CATSREISTEAFF
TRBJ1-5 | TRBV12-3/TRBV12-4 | CASSLAGASNQPQHF
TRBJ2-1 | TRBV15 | CATSRDGSYEQFF
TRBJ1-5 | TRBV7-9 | CASSRTGPFNQPQHF
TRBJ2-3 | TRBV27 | CASSSHGSNPTDTQYF
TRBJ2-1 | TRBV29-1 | CSVEISGRALNEQFF
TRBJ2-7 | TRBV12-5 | CASGLTPGRDEQYF
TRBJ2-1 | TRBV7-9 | CASSPLANEQFF
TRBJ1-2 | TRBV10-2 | CASSLQPTNYGYTF
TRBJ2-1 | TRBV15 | CATTTGSSNEQFF
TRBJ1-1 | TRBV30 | CAWSAQGRGTEAFF
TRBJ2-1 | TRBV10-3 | CAIAGTSADNEQFF